This record looks at one T cell receptor beta chain sequence and its context. No antigen is known for it. The data originate from a study of T cell repertoires in cytomegalovirus infection. Study-level information: A matching HLA type, together with CMV infection, was signaled by public TCR beta signatures. Study outcomes and limitations: What dominated the ex vivo response were HLA-C-restricted CMV-specific TCR beta clonotypes. Summed public TCR beta family frequency identified CMV carriers bearing the relevant HLA.

The V gene's germline CDR1 is SGHVS and CDR2 FNYEAQ. V shed 4 bases and J 4 bases; nucleotides not matched to a gene: 13. This CDR3 has 16 amino acids. MiXCR, run by TCRdb on the reads, gives a single entry per CDR3 protein. The sample consists of 230,000 or so distinct CDR3 sequences, over 15% of them appearing once. The receptor's source is a human donor in good health (CMV status not recorded). Some clones in this sample may be carry-over from other donors' samples. The chain recombines TRBV7-6 with TRBJ2-7; 7 bases line up with TRBD1. The sequenced material came from CD8+ T cells from PBMCs. As DNA, the CDR3 is TGTGCCAGCAGCTCGCCGACAGGGCTGGGTCCGTACGAGCAGTACTTC. Its protein product is CASSSPTGLGPYEQYF.